One and the same sample provided the 25 T cell receptor beta chains below, sequenced in a study of early T cells in non-severe SARS-CoV-2 infection. TCRdb reprocessed the 5' RACE reads via MiXCR and lists one record per CDR3 protein. The sample consists of around 50,000 distinct CDR3 sequences, roughly 12% of them appearing once. The sequenced sample was whole blood. These TCRs come from an adult who was a healthcare worker with PCR-confirmed SARS-CoV-2 infection or an uninfected control (not recorded which).

This clonotype appeared many times. The rearrangement uses TRBV5-4 and TRBJ2-5; 8 bases fit TRBD2. CDR1 is SGHNT, CDR2 YYREEE, per germline (reference sequence). This CDR3 is built from 15 residues. J gave up 3 bases and V 2 bases, and 6 bases lay outside the gene matches. CDR3 nucleotide sequence: TGTGCCAGCAGCTTACCGGGCGGGGGGAAAGAGACCCAGTACTTC. Translated, it gives CASSLPGGGKETQYF.

This clonotype has ten or more counts. The rearrangement uses TRBV18 and TRBJ2-3; D is unresolved. V was cut by 6 bases and J by 2 bases, with 6 bases left in between. In germline, CDR1 is KGHSH, CDR2 LQKENI. The CDR3 spans 12 residues. The CDR3 is CASSPNTDTQYF. CDR3 DNA sequence: TGTGCCAGCTCGCCAAACACAGATACGCAGTATTTT.

This clonotype came up many times. This rearrangement joins TRBV11-3 to TRBJ2-7; D ambiguous. Trimming took 1 base from V and 1 from J, leaving 11 bases between them. The length of the CDR3 is 15 residues. Germline CDR1 is SGHNT and CDR2 is YENEEA. CDR3 bases: TGTGCCAGCAGCTTAGGGGGTGGGCCTTCCTACGAGCAGTACTTC. It yields the protein CASSLGGGPSYEQYF.

The table lists this clonotype with a few counts. The J gene is TRBJ2-3, the V gene TRBV7-9; 8 bases match TRBD2. Germline V gene sequence: CDR1 SEHNR, CDR2 FQNEAQ (reference sequence). The CDR3 is 17 amino acids. The V gene end was trimmed by 1 base and the J gene end by 0 bases; junction bases not matched to a gene: 6. CDR3 in DNA: TGTGCCAGCAGCTTAGGACCCCTAGCGGGTAGCACAGATACGCAGTATTTT. Amino acid sequence: CASSLGPLAGSTDTQYF.

At least ten counts were recorded for this clonotype. This chain connects TRBV29-1 to TRBJ1-5; D gene uncertain. CDR3 length: 13 residues. Trimming stripped 3 bases from V and 0 bases from J, with 6 bases between. CDR1 and CDR2 (germline): SQVTM, ANQGSEA. DNA for the CDR3: TGCAGCGTTGACTTGGGTAGCAATCAGCCCCAGCATTTT. Its protein product is CSVDLGSNQPQHF.

The chain recombines TRBV10-3 with TRBJ2-2; D perhaps matches TRBD2 (6 bases). Germline CDR1 and CDR2: ENHRY and SYGVKD. The germline V and J ends were trimmed by 6 bases and 4 bases, with 18 bases remaining between them. This CDR3 has 16 residues. In nucleotides, the CDR3 is TGTGCCATCAGGGCCGGGACTGGTAGAATCACCGGGGAGCTGTTTTTT. Its translation is CAIRAGTGRITGELFF.

This sequence joins TRBV15 and TRBJ2-1, with D maybe TRBD2 (6 bases). CDR1 is LNHNV and CDR2 is YYDKDF in the germline V gene (reference sequence). The CDR3 extends over 14 amino acids. V shed 6 bases and J shed 1 base, with 10 bases lying between them. CDR3 DNA sequence: TGTGCCACCAGAGATGGAGGGTCCTACAATGAGCAGTTCTTC. Protein product: CATRDGGSYNEQFF.

This rearrangement joins TRBV7-8 to TRBJ2-3; D might be TRBD2 (7 bases). Deletions cut 5 bases from V and 4 bases from J, with 22 bases between. The CDR3 has 17 residues. Per the germline V gene, CDR1 is SGHVS and CDR2 is FQNEAQ. The CDR3 coding sequence is TGTGCCAGCAGCCCAAGTGGGGGCGCGGGGAGGGCAGATACGCAGTATTTT. Amino acids: CASSPSGGAGRADTQYF.

The genes are TRBV12-3 or TRBV12-4 and TRBJ2-6; TRBD1 matches 9 bases. The CDR3 contains 17 residues. The J segment lost 2 bases and the V segment lost 6 bases, leaving 8 bases of the junction unmatched. This CDR3 is CASSRRTGETGANVLTF. In nucleotides, the CDR3 is TGTGCCAGCAGCCGGCGGACAGGGGAAACTGGGGCCAACGTCCTGACTTTC.

This clonotype came up many times. This sequence joins TRBV5-1 and TRBJ2-1, with 7 positions matching TRBD2. The CDR3 runs to 17 residues. J was trimmed by 0 bases and V by 4 bases; bases with no gene match: 10. CDR1 is SGHRS, CDR2 YFSETQ, per germline. CDR3 protein: CASSPIEGGSSYNEQFF. The CDR3 nucleotides are TGCGCCAGCAGCCCCATCGAGGGAGGGAGCTCCTACAATGAGCAGTTCTTC.

This clonotype was seen many times. V is TRBV28 and J is TRBJ1-1; D not resolved. V lost 2 bases and J lost 0, with 7 bases in between. There are 14 residues in the CDR3. From germline, CDR1 is MDHEN and CDR2 SYDVKM. CDR3 coding DNA: TGTGCCAGCAGTTTAGAGGACCTGAACACTGAAGCTTTCTTT. Its protein is CASSLEDLNTEAFF.

This clonotype was picked up many times. The V gene is TRBV18, the J gene TRBJ1-1; 8 nucleotides line up with TRBD1. This CDR3 has 18 residues. The V and J ends lost 3 bases and 4 bases, in that order; junction bases with no gene match: 16. Per the germline V gene, CDR1 is KGHSH and CDR2 is LQKENI. The DNA for the CDR3 is TGTGCCAGCTCACCTTCCCCCTGGACAGGGAGAGGGGGCACTGAAGCTTTCTTT. Translated: CASSPSPWTGRGGTEAFF.

The chain has TRBV5-1 and TRBJ1-1; TRBD1 matches 7 bases. The ends lost 3 bases at V and 1 base at J; junction bases unmatched: 3. The CDR3 consists of 14 residues. CDR1 is SGHRS and CDR2 is YFSETQ in the germline V gene. The CDR3: CASSWGQKNTEAFF. The DNA for the CDR3 is TGCGCCAGCAGCTGGGGACAGAAGAACACTGAAGCTTTCTTT.

The V gene is TRBV29-1, the J gene TRBJ2-7; no clear D. Germline lookup yields CDR1 SQVTM and CDR2 ANQGSEA. V shed 6 bases and J shed 2 bases, with 8 bases lying between them. The CDR3 totals 11 residues. CDR3: CSVGIPYEQYF. CDR3 nucleotide sequence: TGCAGCGTGGGGATTCCCTACGAGCAGTACTTC.

This clonotype came up many times. The chain recombines TRBV30 with TRBJ1-2; 7 bases match TRBD1. The J segment lost 0 bases and the V segment lost 0 bases, leaving 4 bases of the junction unmatched. CDR1 and CDR2 (germline): GTSNPN, SVGIG (reference sequence). There are 15 residues in the CDR3. The CDR3 coding sequence is TGTGCCTGGAGTGTAGGACAGGTTTCTAACTATGGCTACACCTTC. This encodes CAWSVGQVSNYGYTF.

This clonotype occurred a few times. The genes are TRBV7-9 and TRBJ2-1; D may match TRBD1 or TRBD2 (5 bases each). V dropped 3 bases and J dropped 10 bases, with 13 bases sitting between them. The CDR3 runs 13 residues. Looked up from germline, CDR1 is SEHNR and CDR2 is FQNEAQ (reference sequence). The CDR3 here is CASSFVTGGEQFF. The CDR3 DNA is TGTGCCAGCAGCTTTGTGACTGGGGGAGAGCAGTTCTTC.

This clonotype was seen at least ten times. V and J are TRBV6-6 and TRBJ1-6; the match to TRBD1 covers 8 bases. The germline gives CDR1 MNHNY, CDR2 SVGAGI (reference sequence). The CDR3 covers 11 residues. The trim removed 6 bases at V and 14 bases at J, leaving 3 bases unmatched. Here the CDR3 reads CASRQGAALHF. DNA for the CDR3: TGTGCCAGCAGGCAGGGGGCCGCCCTCCACTTT.

This clonotype was seen at least ten times. The chain links TRBV7-2 to TRBJ1-1, with a tentative D call TRBD1 (5 bases). The CDR3 has 13 amino acids. Per germline, CDR1 SGHTA and CDR2 FQGNSA. V lost 5 bases and J lost 4, with 11 bases in between. The chain's CDR3 is CASSRHQGTEAFF. CDR3 sequence (DNA): TGTGCCAGCAGCCGACACCAGGGCACTGAAGCTTTCTTT. The variable domain in full, with the rest retrieved from reference TRBV7-2 and TRBJ1-1, is GAGVSQSPSNKVTEKGKDVELRCDPISGHTALYWYRQSLGQGLEFLIYFQGNSAPDKSGLPSDRFSAERTGGSVSTLTIQRTQQEDSAVYLCASSRHQGTEAFFGQGTRLTVV.

The V gene is TRBV28, the J gene TRBJ2-1; 7 positions match TRBD2. This CDR3 has 14 residues. From germline, CDR1 is MDHEN and CDR2 SYDVKM. V gave up 6 bases and J gave up 8 bases; unmatched junction bases: 10. The CDR3 DNA follows: TGTGCCAGCAGGACCGCGGGGGAACTCGATGAGCAGTTCTTC. Residues: CASRTAGELDEQFF.

In this sample, this clonotype turned up a few times. The rearrangement uses TRBV5-4 and TRBJ1-1, with 7 bases matching TRBD1. V lost 3 bases and J lost 5; bases outside the gene matches: 10. The CDR3 has 15 amino acids. Germline CDR1 SGHNT, CDR2 YYREEE (reference sequence). The chain's CDR3 is CASSSPGGARTEAFF. The CDR3, as DNA: TGTGCCAGCAGCTCTCCAGGGGGGGCGCGAACTGAAGCTTTCTTT.

The chain combines TRBV15 with TRBJ2-5; D is perhaps TRBD2 (5 bases). Deletions cut 5 bases from V and 1 base from J, with 11 bases between. This CDR3 comprises 14 residues. Germline V gives CDR1 LNHNV, CDR2 YYDKDF (reference sequence). The CDR3 is CATSLLGAQETQYF. The CDR3 DNA is TGTGCCACCAGCCTTCTGGGAGCCCAAGAGACCCAGTACTTC. The full variable domain, with the rest looked up from reference TRBV15 and TRBJ2-5, is DAMVIQNPRYQVTQFGKPVTLSCSQTLNHNVMYWYQQKSSQAPKLLFHYYDKDFNNEADTPDNFQSRRPNTSFCFLDIRSPGLGDTAMYLCATSLLGAQETQYFGPGTRLLVL.

Remarks on this clonotype: A single base separates this from a much larger clone, so it may be a read error. This sequence joins TRBV5-4 and TRBJ1-6; D might be TRBD1 (5 bases). CDR3 length equals 17 residues. Germline-derived CDR1 and CDR2 are SGHNT and YYREEE (reference sequence). CDR3 region: CASSLMGEVSYNSPLQF. The DNA of the CDR3 is TGTGCCAGCAGCTTGATGGGGGAAGTCTCCTATAATTCACCCCTCCAGTTT.

Many counts were recorded for this clonotype. The chain recombines TRBV10-2 with TRBJ1-1; D ambiguous. Trimming took off 7 bases at V and 0 bases at J, with 9 bases between the two ends. The CDR3 extends over 13 amino acids. From germline, CDR1 is WSHSY and CDR2 SAAADI. The CDR3 DNA follows: TGCGCCAGCAAGAAGGAGATGAACACTGAAGCTTTCTTT. Its translation is CASKKEMNTEAFF.

This rearrangement joins TRBV29-1 to TRBJ2-4; D is possibly TRBD1 (5 bases). CDR3 size: 12 residues. V was shortened by 6 bases and J by 1 base, with 7 bases between the two germline ends. Germline-derived CDR1 and CDR2 are SQVTM and ANQGSEA. The DNA for the CDR3 is TGCAGCGTGCAGGGTGCCAAAAACATTCAGTACTTC. Translation: CSVQGAKNIQYF.

The chain is built from TRBV5-1 and TRBJ1-2; no clear D gene. Germline values: CDR1 SGHRS, CDR2 YFSETQ. This CDR3 spans 14 amino acids. V lost 0 bases and J lost 4, with 10 bases in between. CDR3 sequence (DNA): TGCGCCAGCAGCTTGGCGGGCTTGGCCTATGGCTACACCTTC. Protein product: CASSLAGLAYGYTF. Full variable domain (remainder filled in from reference TRBV5-1 and TRBJ1-2): KAGVTQTPRYLIKTRGQQVTLSCSPISGHRSVSWYQQTPGQGLQFLFEYFSETQRNKGNFPGRFSGRQFSNSRSEMNVSTLELGDSALYLCASSLAGLAYGYTFGSGTRLTVV.